The entry that follows covers one T cell receptor beta chain sequence. The target antigen is unknown. This sample is drawn from a study of T cell responses to AZD1222 COVID-19 vaccine. Here immunoSEQ multiplex PCR was the method, and the copy in TCRdb shows in-frame clones only, minus some. The sample includes around 120,000 clones, around 92% seen only once; the top ten take 11% to 15%. Study-wide findings and caveats: White British ancestry dominated among donors, who included more females, and clonal diversity was possibly underestimated.

The receptor was derived from an adult in good health. The sample was peripheral blood, taken on day 0 of AZD1222 vaccination.

As DNA, the CDR3 is TGTGCCAGCAGCCGAGGGGCTTACAATGAGCAGTTCTTC. Its translation: CASSRGAYNEQFF. This chain joins TRBV5-6 and TRBJ2-1, with D tentatively TRBD1 or TRBD2 (5 bases each). Germline CDR1 is SGHDT and CDR2 is YYEEEE. The CDR3 contains 13 residues. The V gene lost 4 bases and the J gene lost 4 bases, with 9 bases spanning the gap. Supplemented by reference TRBV5-6 and TRBJ2-1, the full variable domain reads DAGVTQSPTHLIKTRGQQVTLRCSPKSGHDTVSWYQQALGQGPQFIFQYYEEEERQRGNFPDRFSGHQFPNYSSELNVNALLLGDSALYLCASSRGAYNEQFFGPGTRLTVL.